The 17 T cell receptor beta chains in this list originate from one sample, sequenced in a study of blood T cell repertoires in COVID-19 (dated by TCRdb to about 2020). The library relied on the immunoSEQ multiplex PCR assay. TCRdb stores this immuneACCESS table with in-frame sequences only. Part of the clones is absent; in the studies checked, under half of the shortfall reflects unresolved V genes, and no reason is known for the rest. This sample is represented by some 330,000 clones; 70% to 90% of them were singletons. The ten largest account for around 2% of the sample. The sample comprised PBMCs or T cells enriched from blood (not recorded which). All receptors come from a man in his forties in a cohort exposed to, infected with or recovered from COVID-19 (not recorded which).

This clone showed up just once. This chain joins TRBV3-1 (or the pseudogene TRBV3-2) and TRBJ1-2; TRBD1 matches 7 bases. V gave up 0 bases and J gave up 8 bases; unmatched junction bases: 6. Per germline, CDR1 LGHDT and CDR2 YNNKEL (reference sequence). The CDR3 consists of 14 residues. CDR3 amino acids: CASSQEQGLGGYTF. In nucleotides, the CDR3 is TGTGCCAGCAGCCAAGAACAGGGGCTAGGGGGCTACACCTTC.

The sample holds a few counts of this clone. This sequence joins TRBV7-9 and TRBJ2-1, with TRBD2 matching over 13 bases. CDR1 and CDR2 (germline): SEHNR, FQNEAQ (reference sequence). CDR3 length: 17 residues. Unmatched junction bases numbered 8, after V lost 4 bases and J lost 5 bases. The CDR3 DNA reads TGTGCCAGCAGCTACAGTAGGACTAGCGGGGGAGACAATGAGCAGTTCTTC. This codes for CASSYSRTSGGDNEQFF.

This chain links TRBV27 with TRBJ2-2, with 7 bases aligning to TRBD1. The germline gives CDR1 MNHEY, CDR2 SMNVEV (reference sequence). V shed 2 bases, J shed 5 bases, and the junction held 8 bases outside the gene matches. This CDR3 is 16 amino acids long. This CDR3 reads CASSLIARGSTGELFF. DNA for the CDR3: TGTGCCAGCAGTTTAATAGCCAGGGGGTCGACCGGGGAGCTGTTTTTT.

This sequence joins TRBV3-1 (or the pseudogene TRBV3-2) and TRBJ2-2; TRBD1 matches 10 bases. Germline trimming cut 5 bases from V and 2 bases from J; bases unmatched to any gene: 5. From germline, CDR1 is LGHDT and CDR2 YNNKEL (reference sequence). This CDR3 is built from 16 residues. The CDR3 nucleotides are TGTGCCAGCAGCGTCCGGACAGGGGGAAACACCGGGGAGCTGTTTTTT. Protein sequence: CASSVRTGGNTGELFF.

The chain links TRBV20-1 to TRBJ1-2; no definite D call. Germline-derived CDR1 and CDR2 are DFQATT and SNEGSKA (reference sequence). The CDR3 sequence is 12 residues long. Deletions cut 3 bases from V and 5 bases from J, with 10 bases between. CDR3 in DNA: TGCAGTGCTAGTTCTGGGCTTTATGGCTACACCTTC. It specifies CSASSGLYGYTF.

This chain links TRBV7-6 with TRBJ2-4; tentatively, D is TRBD2 (5 bases). Germline assignment: CDR1 SGHVS and CDR2 FNYEAQ. This CDR3 is built from 14 residues. The V gene lost 3 bases and the J gene lost 2 bases, with 8 bases spanning the gap. CDR3 sequence: CASSLRAPKNIQYF. CDR3 coding DNA: TGTGCCAGCAGCTTGAGGGCCCCCAAAAACATTCAGTACTTC. Combining the CDR3 with reference TRBV7-6 and TRBJ2-4 gives the whole variable domain GAGVSQSPRYKVTKRGQDVALRCDPISGHVSLYWYRQALGQGPEFLTYFNYEAQQDKSGLPNDRFSAERPEGSISTLTIQRTEQRDSAMYRCASSLRAPKNIQYFGAGTRLSVL.

V and J are TRBV6-5 and TRBJ1-2; 9 bases align to TRBD1. The trim removed 6 bases at V and 4 bases at J, leaving 9 bases unmatched. The CDR3 has 15 amino acids. Germline assignment: CDR1 MNHEY and CDR2 SVGAGI. CDR3 nucleotide sequence: TGTGCCAGCAGCGAGGGACAGGGAACCCTCTATGGCTACACCTTC. Translating gives CASSEGQGTLYGYTF.

This clone was counted between two and nine times. The rearrangement links TRBV5-6 to TRBJ2-1, with TRBD2 identical over 8 bases. The CDR3 has 16 residues. V was pared by 0 bases and J by 7 bases, with 9 bases of the junction left unmatched. CDR1 and CDR2 from the germline V gene are SGHDT and YYEEEE. The CDR3 region has the DNA TGTGCCAGCAGCTTGGATAGGTTTAGCGGGGTTAATGAGCAGTTCTTC. Its translation is CASSLDRFSGVNEQFF. Complete variable domain (other parts from reference TRBV5-6 and TRBJ2-1): DAGVTQSPTHLIKTRGQQVTLRCSPKSGHDTVSWYQQALGQGPQFIFQYYEEEERQRGNFPDRFSGHQFPNYSSELNVNALLLGDSALYLCASSLDRFSGVNEQFFGPGTRLTVL.

J is TRBJ1-1 and V is TRBV7-9; 8 nucleotides match TRBD1. V was clipped by 6 bases and J by 1 base; unmatched bases: 7. Germline CDR1 is SEHNR and CDR2 is FQNEAQ (reference sequence). This CDR3 spans 15 amino acids. The CDR3 nucleotides read TGTGCCAGCAGTGAACGGGGACAGGCGAACACTGAAGCTTTCTTT. Amino acid sequence: CASSERGQANTEAFF.

The gene calls are TRBV24-1 and TRBJ1-2; D unclear. The CDR3 has 13 residues. The germline gives CDR1 KGHDR, CDR2 SFDVKD. Trimming stripped 4 bases from V and 8 bases from J, with 13 bases between. This CDR3 reads CATSERGSEGYTF. The CDR3 DNA reads as TGTGCCACCAGTGAAAGAGGAAGTGAAGGCTACACCTTC.

V gene TRBV5-4 combines with J gene TRBJ2-3; 7 positions agree with TRBD1. Losses at the gene ends were 9 bases for V and 1 base for J; bases not matched to a gene: 5. Germline V gene data show CDR1 as SGHNT and CDR2 as YYREEE (reference sequence). This CDR3 is 13 amino acids long. This CDR3 is CATGQDRTDTQYF. The CDR3, as DNA: TGTGCCACCGGACAGGACCGCACAGATACGCAGTATTTT.

CDR3 residues: CASSQNTGELFF. The CDR3 DNA reads as TGCGCCAGCAGCCAGAACACCGGGGAGCTGTTTTTT. The rearrangement uses TRBV5-1 and TRBJ2-2, with unresolved D. With 4 bases removed from V and 1 base from J, the gap between germline ends came to 2 bases. This CDR3 region has 12 residues. CDR1 and CDR2 from the germline V gene are SGHRS and YFSETQ.

Comments on this clone: Other DNA sequences within the sample encode an identical CDR3. This rearrangement joins TRBV27 to TRBJ2-6, with D perhaps matching TRBD1 (6 bases). Germline V gene sequence: CDR1 MNHEY, CDR2 SMNVEV (reference sequence). The CDR3 extends over 15 amino acids. Deletions cut 5 bases from V and 1 base from J, with 9 bases between. The CDR3 nucleotides are TGTGCCAGCAGTATAACAGGGTCTGGGGCCAACGTCCTGACTTTC. Its protein product is CASSITGSGANVLTF.

The chain links TRBV7-8 to TRBJ1-5, with D hard to call. The CDR3 consists of 17 residues. Germline CDR1 reads SGHVS; CDR2 reads FQNEAQ. Deletions cut 0 bases from V and 0 bases from J, with 12 bases between. Written as DNA, the CDR3 is TGTGCCAGCAGCTTAGCGCTAAGGAGAAATAGCAATCAGCCCCAGCATTTT. Translation gives CASSLALRRNSNQPQHF.

The chain carries TRBV18 and TRBJ1-5, with D possibly being TRBD1 (5 bases). The ends were cut back, 2 bases at V and 11 bases at J, with 19 bases in the middle. The CDR3 runs 15 residues. From germline, CDR1 is KGHSH and CDR2 LQKENI. This chain's CDR3 is CASSPSDRALGSQHF. In DNA, the CDR3 is TGTGCCAGCTCACCAAGCGACAGAGCCTTAGGGTCCCAGCATTTT. The whole variable domain, remainder taken from reference TRBV18 and TRBJ1-5, is NAGVMQNPRHLVRRRGQEARLRCSPMKGHSHVYWYRQLPEEGLKFMVYLQKENIIDESGMPKERFSAEFPKEGPSILRIQQVVRGDSAAYFCASSPSDRALGSQHFGDGTRLSIL.

The chain carries TRBV4-1 and TRBJ1-2; D unresolved. The length of the CDR3 is 13 residues. V lost 4 bases to trimming and J lost 1 base, with 7 bases between them. The germline CDR1 and CDR2 sequences are MGHRA and YSYEKL. The CDR3 DNA reads as TGCGCCAGCAGCCCCGAGTATAACTATGGCTACACCTTC. Encoded protein: CASSPEYNYGYTF.

The V call is TRBV6-6, the J call TRBJ1-1, with 8 nucleotides matching TRBD1. The V gene's germline CDR1 is MNHNY and CDR2 SVGAGI (reference sequence). CDR3 length: 14 residues. The trim removed 5 bases at V and 5 bases at J, leaving 7 bases unmatched. This chain's CDR3 is CASSTGQGSTEAFF. The CDR3 DNA sequence: TGTGCCAGCAGTACCGGACAGGGCTCTACTGAAGCTTTCTTT.